The clone carrying this TCR beta chain has a handful of counts. The data are from a study of early T cells in non-severe SARS-CoV-2 infection. Study-wide background: Unpaired chains resulted from sequencing bulk RNA of unsorted whole blood.

J was trimmed by 4 bases and V by 5 bases; bases with no gene match: 8. Germline V gene data show CDR1 as MNHNY and CDR2 as SVGAGI (reference sequence). This CDR3 is built from 16 residues. A single record per CDR3 protein comes from TCRdb applying MiXCR to the 5' RACE reads. This table has under 35,000 distinct CDR3 sequences, 5.4% appearing once. Specimen: whole blood. The rearrangement links TRBV6-6 to TRBJ2-3, with 11 nucleotides matching TRBD1. This TCR derives from an adult who was a healthcare worker with PCR-confirmed SARS-CoV-2 infection or an uninfected control (not recorded which). The CDR3 sequence is CASSTSGTGGSDTQYF. As DNA, the CDR3 is TGTGCCAGCAGTACCTCCGGGACAGGGGGTTCAGATACGCAGTATTTT.